This T cell receptor (beta chain) was identified during a study of tumor-infiltrating lymphocytes in primary liver carcinoma. Across the study: The study included patients who were men and women aged 30 to 69 years.

Germline V CDR1 and CDR2: MNHEY, SVGEGT. Trimming removed 7 bases from V and 8 bases from J, with 21 bases in between. The CDR3 totals 15 residues. Using a constant-region primer together with ProtoScript II reverse transcriptase, TCR beta cDNA was made from about 500 ng of total RNA. Researchers made the TCR beta libraries by running three nested multiplex PCR rounds with slightly modified ARM-PCR. Researchers ran the first two PCR rounds for roughly 11 cycles each with TRBV1-TRBV30 forward primers and a C-beta reverse primer. MiXCR was run by TCRdb on the multiplex PCR reads, yielding one entry per CDR3 protein. Of 100,000 or so distinct CDR3 sequences in the sample, approximately 70% were seen once. Notes on this clonotype: Its cognate antigen is unknown.

Between 20 and 30 mg of unsorted bulk tissue served as the source from which RNA and DNA were co-extracted. Overall study results and limits: Among top clones, only about 7-24% appeared in all five tumor regions.

This sequence was found in a woman aged 60 to 75 with primary liver carcinoma and hepatitis B virus infection. The sample consisted of liver tumor tissue from sampling region 2. The subset here: tumor region T2, inferior pole. The chain carries TRBV6-2 or TRBV6-3 and TRBJ2-1; D is ambiguous. CDR3 sequence reads: CASTFRHGRNYEQFF. CDR3 coding DNA: TGTGCCAGCACCTTTCGACATGGGCGAAACTATGAGCAGTTCTTC.